The subject of this entry is one T cell receptor beta chain. Its target is not known. With V trimmed by 1 base and J by 7 bases, 7 bases remained unmatched. The CDR3 consists of 14 residues. Germline assignment: CDR1 SGHAT and CDR2 FQNNGV. The record originates from a study of blood T cells in healthy people across ages. Study background: About one barcoded beta molecule per two T cells came from capture by template switching. Findings of the study overall: It was the long-lived donors that had more naive CD4+ cells and higher diversity than aged donors.

With a J-beta primer mix and a sample-barcoded 5' primer, a second PCR ran about 7 to 12 cycles. Via MiXCR, TCRdb re-called the 5' RACE reads, giving one row per CDR3 protein. Of hundreds of thousands of distinct CDR3 sequences in the sample, roughly 49% were seen once. This chain uses TRBV11-2 with TRBJ2-7; 7 nucleotides line up with TRBD1. The sample comprised blood. This clonotype was sampled from a woman aged 55 to 70 in good health. CDR3 coding DNA: TGTGCCAGCAGCTTAGTCCAGGGGGTTAGTGAGCAGTACTTC. Translated, it gives CASSLVQGVSEQYF.